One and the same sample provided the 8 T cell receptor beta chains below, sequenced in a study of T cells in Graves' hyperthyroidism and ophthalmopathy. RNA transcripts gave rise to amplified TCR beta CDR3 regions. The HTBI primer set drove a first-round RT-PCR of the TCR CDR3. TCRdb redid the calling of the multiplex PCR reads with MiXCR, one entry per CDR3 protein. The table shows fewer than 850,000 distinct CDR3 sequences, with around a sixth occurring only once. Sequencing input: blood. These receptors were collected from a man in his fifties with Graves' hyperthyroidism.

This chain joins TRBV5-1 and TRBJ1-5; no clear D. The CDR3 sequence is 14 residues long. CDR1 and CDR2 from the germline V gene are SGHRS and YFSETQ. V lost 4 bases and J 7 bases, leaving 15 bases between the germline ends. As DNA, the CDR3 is TGCGCCAGCAGCCCGGAGGGCTTTTGGCAGCCCCAGCATTTT. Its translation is CASSPEGFWQPQHF.

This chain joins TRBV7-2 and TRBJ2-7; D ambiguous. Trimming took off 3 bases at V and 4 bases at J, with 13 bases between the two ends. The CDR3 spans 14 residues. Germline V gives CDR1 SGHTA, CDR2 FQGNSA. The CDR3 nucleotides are TGTGCCAGCAGCTTGAGAAGAATAGCATACGAGCAGTACTTC. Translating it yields CASSLRRIAYEQYF.

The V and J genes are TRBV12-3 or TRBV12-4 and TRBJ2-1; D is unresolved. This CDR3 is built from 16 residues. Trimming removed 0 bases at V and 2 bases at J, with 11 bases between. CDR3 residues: CASSLASRVPYNEQFF. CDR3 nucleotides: TGTGCCAGCAGTTTAGCCTCACGTGTACCCTACAATGAGCAGTTCTTC.

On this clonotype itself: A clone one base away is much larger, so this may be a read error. CDR3 amino acids: CASSTLAGGKSEQYF. DNA for the CDR3: TGTGCCAGTAGCACACTAGCGGGAGGTAAAAGTGAGCAGTACTTC. The gene calls are TRBV19 and TRBJ2-7; 12 positions match TRBD2. The CDR3 length is 15 residues. CDR1 and CDR2 from the germline V gene are LNHDA and SQIVND (reference sequence). V gave up 6 bases and J gave up 7 bases; unmatched junction bases: 10. The complete variable domain, with remaining parts taken from reference TRBV19 and TRBJ2-7, reads DGGITQSPKYLFRKEGQNVTLSCEQNLNHDAMYWYRQDPGQGLRLIYYSQIVNDFQKGDIAEGYSVSREKKESFPLTVTSAQKNPTAFYLCASSTLAGGKSEQYFGPGTRLTVT.

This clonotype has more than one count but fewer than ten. CDR3 region: CATSDRDRAGPGELFF. CDR3 nucleotide sequence: TGTGCCACCAGTGACCGGGACAGGGCAGGTCCCGGGGAGCTGTTTTTT. This chain uses TRBV24-1 with TRBJ2-2; 9 bases agree with TRBD1. Looked up from germline, CDR1 is KGHDR and CDR2 is SFDVKD. The CDR3 length is 16 residues. V lost 4 bases to trimming and J lost 6 bases; unmatched junction nucleotides: 8.

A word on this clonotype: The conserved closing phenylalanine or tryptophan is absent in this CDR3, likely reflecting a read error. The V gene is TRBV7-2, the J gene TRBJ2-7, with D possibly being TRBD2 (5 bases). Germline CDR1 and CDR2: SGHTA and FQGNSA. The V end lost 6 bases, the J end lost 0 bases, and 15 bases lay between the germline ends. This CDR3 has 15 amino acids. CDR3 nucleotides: TGTGCCAGCAGACCCGCAGTAGCGAGCTCCTACGAGCAGTACTGC. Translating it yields CASRPAVASSYEQYC.

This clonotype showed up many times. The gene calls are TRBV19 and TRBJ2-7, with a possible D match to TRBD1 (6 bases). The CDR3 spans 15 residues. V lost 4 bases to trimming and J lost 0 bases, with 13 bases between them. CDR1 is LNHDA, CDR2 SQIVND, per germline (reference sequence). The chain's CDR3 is CASSSRTASSYEQYF. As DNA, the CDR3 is TGTGCCAGTAGTAGCCGGACAGCAAGCTCCTACGAGCAGTACTTC.

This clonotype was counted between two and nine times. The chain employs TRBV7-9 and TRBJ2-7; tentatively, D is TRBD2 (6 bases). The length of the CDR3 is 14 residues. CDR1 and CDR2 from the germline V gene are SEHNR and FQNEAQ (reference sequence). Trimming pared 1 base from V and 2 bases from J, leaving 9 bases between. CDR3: CASSLDTGAYEQYF. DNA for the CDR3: TGTGCCAGCAGCTTAGACACGGGGGCCTACGAGCAGTACTTC.